This T cell receptor beta chain was retrieved from a study of CD8+CD57+ T cells in acquired aplastic anemia. Background on the study: DNA recovered from sorted CD4+ and CD8+ cells had a mean of around 3.3 ug. General study findings and limits: Between patients and controls, CD8+ Simpson's diversity did not vary significantly. Some 31 CD8+ CDR3 sequences were shared between patients and controls.

Both TCR beta VDJ combination and CDR3 sequence profiling were carried out. Genomic DNA was the template for this profiling. TCRdb ran MiXCR on the reads and lists one entry per CDR3 protein. The sample carries 250,000 to 350,000 distinct CDR3 sequences, roughly three fifths recorded once. The CDR3 sequence is 16 residues long. Trimming shortened V by 6 bases and J by 2 bases, and 14 bases separated the two germline ends. Germline V gene lookup returns CDR1 MDHEN and CDR2 SYDVKM. This clonotype came up a few times. What it binds is unknown. Sequenced sample: sorted CD4+, CD8+, or CD8+CD57+ T cells (not recorded which) from PBMCs. The genes are TRBV28 and TRBJ2-6; D gene unclear. This clonotype originated in a human donor with severe aplastic anemia or a healthy control (not recorded which). CDR3 nucleotide sequence: TGTGCCAGCAGGTCCATTCGGGCCCCTGGGGCCAACGTCCTGACTTTC. This gives the protein CASRSIRAPGANVLTF.